This TCR beta chain is drawn from a study of cytomegalovirus exposure and HLA in healthy donors. The table came from immunoSEQ multiplex PCR; TCRdb's copy has only in-frame clones and leaves some out. The sample holds 150,000 to 200,000 clones; about 90% are singletons and the top ten take about 3%. The study's findings and limits: Across donors, most TCRs were seen rarely, yet some public ones were widespread. Associated with cytomegalovirus, according to the listing, were 150 to 200 TCR beta chains.

J gave up 1 base and V 1 base, and 5 bases lay outside the gene matches. The germline V gene has CDR1 SGHTA and CDR2 FQGNSA. The CDR3 totals 16 residues. Comments on this clone: No antigen is known for it.

The chain combines TRBV7-2 with TRBJ2-3, with TRBD1 matching over 7 bases. This clonotype was obtained from a young woman in good health and CMV-seropositive. Sequenced material: PBMCs. This CDR3 reads CASSLVRGLGTDTQYF. The CDR3 coding sequence is TGTGCCAGCAGCTTAGTGAGGGGGCTGGGCACAGATACGCAGTATTTT. Based on the CDR3 plus reference TRBV7-2 and TRBJ2-3, the full variable domain is GAGVSQSPSNKVTEKGKDVELRCDPISGHTALYWYRQSLGQGLEFLIYFQGNSAPDKSGLPSDRFSAERTGGSVSTLTIQRTQQEDSAVYLCASSLVRGLGTDTQYFGPGTRLTVL.